A single T cell receptor (beta chain) is shown here with its context. It lacks a known antigen. It has no much larger one-base neighbor in the sample; base qualities were not kept. The sample originates from a study of T cell responses to AZD1222 COVID-19 vaccine listed by TCRdb under 2021. The study in broad terms: A total of just over 230 trial participants underwent TCR sequencing, of whom about 200 had received two doses of AZD1222 and around 25 had received two doses of the MenACWY control vaccine. Trial participants were enrolled by age into subgroups of 18-55, 56-69 and 70-plus years, and around 150, 28 and 57 TCR-sequenced participants, respectively, were included in these subgroups.

Overall results and qualifications from the work: Vaccine-associated CD4 TCRs spanned the whole spike protein, with dominant responses in regions 160-218 and 743-854. In the small 56-69-year group, the increase in depth fell short of significance, most likely because of low power. Reportedly, close to half of the unique spike-specific TCRs recognized epitopes lying outside the regions that are mutated in the B.1.351 and B.1.1.7 variants. A significant rise in spike-specific TCR breadth and depth was observed after two AZD1222 doses relative to day 0 and relative to MenACWY recipients. Because no day 14 peak-response samples were available, repertoires were characterized only after the peak T cell response. Conclusions about previously exposed vaccinees are limited because only a handful of AZD1222 recipients were SARS-CoV-2 seropositive at baseline. Most participants were white British and females outnumbered males, and the authors suggested that clonal diversity may have been underestimated.

The time point tag for this specimen amounts to: baseline before first vaccination. Reading the label with the study, this specimen's treatment or condition is: meningococcal conjugate vaccine given as trial control. Samples from vaccinated people were obtained from the UK trials COV001 and COV002, which included a single-blind randomized controlled phase 2/3 trial of AZD1222 (ChAdOx1 nCoV-19) in healthy adults. For TCRbeta chain sequencing, PBMC samples from trial participants were taken at day 0 and at day 28 after the second dose. Including the terminal cysteine and phenylalanine, the CDR3 comprises 13 residues. Kept here is only the CDR3 DNA, which spans 39 bases and is read in frame from base 1. V was cut back by 2 bases and J by 6 bases, leaving a gap of 8 bases between them. The germline V gene supplies CDR1 SGHDN and CDR2 FVKESK. The CDR3 regions of human TCRbeta chains were analyzed by immunosequencing. On the authors' methods: TCRs in the repertoires were matched against a reference library of SARS-CoV-2-specific TCRs that had been generated with the MIRA antigen-specificity platform. Breadth meant the fraction of unique TCRs that were SARS-CoV-2-associated, whereas depth meant the fraction of total T cells that were SARS-CoV-2-associated. Using the MIRA data, each spike-specific TCR was mapped to the spike region that the TCR reacts to and placed in a CD4 or CD8 class. Log10-transformed breadth and depth values were compared by one-way ANOVA with Sidak's multiple comparisons tests. TCRdb provides this immuneACCESS table in a form limited to in-frame rearrangements. Some clones are lacking; in checked studies, under half of them reflect an unresolved V gene, and why the rest are absent is not known. V, J and clone size derive from that table, while D and trimming were established from the DNA sequence. In this sample the table shows approximately 150,000 clones, about 90% of which occur a single time. In total, the top ten clones hold around 4.5% of the sample.

Sequences were derived from peripheral blood, sampled on day 0 of MenACWY control vaccination. This sequence was found in an adult in good health. The receptor chain draws on TRBV14 and TRBJ1-5; the D gene identity is not certain. CDR3 sequence: CASSQQYGQPQHF. Here is the DNA: TGTGCCAGCAGCCAACAGTACGGTCAGCCCCAGCATTTT.